This is a list of T cell receptor beta chains from one sample in a study of T-cell memory formation after mild COVID-19. TCRdb passed the 5' RACE reads through MiXCR, listing each CDR3 protein once. Of 100,000 to 120,000 distinct CDR3 sequences in the sample, 20% to 25% were seen once. The sequenced sample consisted of PBMCs or a T cell subset sorted from them (not recorded which). These receptors originate from a man aged 18 to 29 who had mild COVID-19 (a few samples of this study predate the infection). Cell type and time point are not known. Both conserved end residues are part of each CDR3. The D gene is left open where the match is weak. Size tells how often a clone was seen (once, few, many) or the class of an expanded clone, and some rows leave it out.

size,J,V,D,CDR3,DNA
few,TRBJ2-3,TRBV7-9,TRBD1,CASSPSGRGQPDTQYF,TGTGCCAGCAGCCCCTCGGGCAGGGGGCAGCCAGATACGCAGTATTTT
NA,TRBJ1-1,TRBV5-1,NA,CASSLYQGDTEAFF,TGCGCCAGCAGCTTATATCAGGGTGACACTGAAGCTTTCTTT
NA,TRBJ2-7,TRBV27,NA,CASSPLGVYEQYF,TGTGCCAGCAGTCCCCTGGGGGTCTACGAGCAGTACTTC
few,TRBJ2-5,TRBV11-2,NA,CASSRGKTQYF,TGTGCCAGCTCGCGGGGAAAGACCCAGTACTTC
NA,TRBJ2-3,TRBV12-3/TRBV12-4,NA,CASSFGVLGTDTQYF,TGTGCCAGCAGTTTTGGGGTTTTGGGCACAGATACGCAGTATTTT
NA,TRBJ2-1,TRBV20-1,NA,CSARDAKSQGAKGLYNEQFF,TGCAGTGCTAGAGATGCGAAAAGCCAAGGGGCCAAGGGATTATACAATGAGCAGTTCTTC
NA,TRBJ2-5,TRBV2,NA,CASGGLAAANQETQYF,TGTGCCAGCGGGGGGCTAGCGGCGGCCAACCAAGAGACCCAGTACTTC
few,TRBJ2-1,TRBV7-9,NA,CAIRPRGVQQFF,TGTGCCATTCGACCTAGGGGGGTTCAGCAGTTCTTC
NA,TRBJ1-5,TRBV6-2/TRBV6-3,NA,CASSYSKVQGWQPQHF,TGTGCCAGCAGTTACTCGAAAGTCCAGGGATGGCAGCCCCAGCATTTT
NA,TRBJ2-4,TRBV11-1,NA,CASSLAGTEAKNIQYF,TGTGCCAGCAGCTTAGCGGGGACGGAAGCCAAAAACATTCAGTACTTC
NA,TRBJ1-2,TRBV4-3,NA,CASSQGWEVYGYTF,TGCGCCAGCAGCCAGGGGTGGGAAGTCTATGGCTACACCTTC
few,TRBJ2-7,TRBV29-1,NA,CSGVGVRGYEQYF,TGCAGCGGGGTTGGGGTCCGGGGTTACGAGCAGTACTTC
NA,TRBJ2-5,TRBV29-1,NA,CSVEGEQPYQETQYF,TGCAGCGTTGAAGGGGAGCAGCCGTACCAAGAGACCCAGTACTTC
NA,TRBJ2-7,TRBV20-1,NA,CSATTVTYELEAYF,TGCAGTGCTACGACGGTCACTTACGAGCTTGAGGCGTACTTC
many,TRBJ1-2,TRBV3-1,NA,CASSPTGPSYGYTF,TGTGCCAGCAGCCCAACCGGCCCGTCGTATGGCTACACCTTC
few,TRBJ2-2,TRBV14,NA,CASSQGIDGELFF,TGTGCCAGCAGCCAAGGGATTGACGGGGAGCTGTTTTTT
NA,TRBJ1-2,TRBV15,NA,CATSRATGREGVIYGYTF,TGTGCCACCAGCAGGGCTACAGGGCGCGAAGGGGTTATCTATGGCTACACCTTC